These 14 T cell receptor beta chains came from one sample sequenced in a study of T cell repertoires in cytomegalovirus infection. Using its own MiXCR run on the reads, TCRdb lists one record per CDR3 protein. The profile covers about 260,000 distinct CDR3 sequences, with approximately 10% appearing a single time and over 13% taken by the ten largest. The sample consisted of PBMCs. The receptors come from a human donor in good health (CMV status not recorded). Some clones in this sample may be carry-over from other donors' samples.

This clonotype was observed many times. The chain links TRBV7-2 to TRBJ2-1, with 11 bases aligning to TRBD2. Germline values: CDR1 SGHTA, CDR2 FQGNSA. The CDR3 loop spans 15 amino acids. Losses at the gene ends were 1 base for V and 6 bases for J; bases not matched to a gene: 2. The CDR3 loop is CASSLGSGRVNEQFF. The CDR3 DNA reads TGTGCCAGCAGCTTAGGTAGCGGGAGGGTCAATGAGCAGTTCTTC.

CDR3 in DNA: TGTGCCAGCAGTGTTTCCTCAGGGCGGTACGATAATTCACCCCTCCACTTT. Its translation: CASSVSSGRYDNSPLHF. The chain is built from TRBV6-1 and TRBJ1-6, with D possibly TRBD1 on 5 matching bases. Germline lookup yields CDR1 MNHNS and CDR2 SASEGT. The CDR3 runs 17 residues. The V and J ends lost 4 bases and 5 bases respectively, with 18 bases between them.

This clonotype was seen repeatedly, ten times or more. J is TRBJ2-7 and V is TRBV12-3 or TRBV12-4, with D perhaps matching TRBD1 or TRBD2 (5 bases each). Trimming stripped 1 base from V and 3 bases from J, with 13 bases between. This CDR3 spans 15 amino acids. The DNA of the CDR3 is TGTGCCAGCAGTTTAGGGGGGACGGGGTTCTACGAGCAGTACTTC. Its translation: CASSLGGTGFYEQYF.

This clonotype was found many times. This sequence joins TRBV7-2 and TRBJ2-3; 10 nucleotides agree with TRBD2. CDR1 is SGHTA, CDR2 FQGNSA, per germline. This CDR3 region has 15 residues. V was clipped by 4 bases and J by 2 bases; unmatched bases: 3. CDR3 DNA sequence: TGTGCCAGCAGCTGGAGCGGGGGGGACACAGATACGCAGTATTTT. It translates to CASSWSGGDTDTQYF.

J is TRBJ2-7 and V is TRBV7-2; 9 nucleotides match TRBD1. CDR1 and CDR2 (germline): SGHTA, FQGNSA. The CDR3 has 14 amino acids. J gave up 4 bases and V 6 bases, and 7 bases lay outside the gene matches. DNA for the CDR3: TGTGCCAGCAGAGTTACAGGGGGCGGGTACGAGCAGTACTTC. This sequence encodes CASRVTGGGYEQYF. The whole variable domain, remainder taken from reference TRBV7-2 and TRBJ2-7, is GAGVSQSPSNKVTEKGKDVELRCDPISGHTALYWYRQSLGQGLEFLIYFQGNSAPDKSGLPSDRFSAERTGGSVSTLTIQRTQQEDSAVYLCASRVTGGGYEQYFGPGTRLTVT.

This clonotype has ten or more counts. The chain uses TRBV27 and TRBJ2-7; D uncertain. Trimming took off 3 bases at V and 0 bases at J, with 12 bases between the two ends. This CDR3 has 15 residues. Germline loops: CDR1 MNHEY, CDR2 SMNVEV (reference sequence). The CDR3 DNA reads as TGTGCCAGCAGTTTGGGAAGCGCCAGCTCCTACGAGCAGTACTTC. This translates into CASSLGSASSYEQYF.

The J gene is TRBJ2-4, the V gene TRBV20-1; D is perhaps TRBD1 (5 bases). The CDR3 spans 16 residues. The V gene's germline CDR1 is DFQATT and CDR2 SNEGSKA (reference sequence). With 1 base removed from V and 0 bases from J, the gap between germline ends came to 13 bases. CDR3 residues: CSARVRQNLAKNIQYF. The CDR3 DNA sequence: TGCAGTGCTAGAGTCCGACAGAACCTAGCCAAAAACATTCAGTACTTC.

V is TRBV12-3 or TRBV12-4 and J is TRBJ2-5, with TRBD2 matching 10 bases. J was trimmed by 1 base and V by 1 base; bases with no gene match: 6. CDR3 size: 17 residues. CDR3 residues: CASSLGASGSPQETQYF. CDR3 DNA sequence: TGTGCCAGCAGTTTAGGAGCTAGCGGGAGCCCCCAAGAGACCCAGTACTTC.

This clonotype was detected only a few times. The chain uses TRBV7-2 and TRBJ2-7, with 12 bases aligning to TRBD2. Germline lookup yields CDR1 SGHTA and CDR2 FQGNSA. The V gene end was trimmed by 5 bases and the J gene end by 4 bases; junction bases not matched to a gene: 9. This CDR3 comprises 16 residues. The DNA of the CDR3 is TGTGCCAGCAGCCTGGGACTAGCGGGTCCGGGGTACGAGCAGTACTTC. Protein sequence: CASSLGLAGPGYEQYF.

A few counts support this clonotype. The CDR3 nucleotides read TGTGCCAGCTGGGCGGGGGAACCCTACGAGCAGTACTTC. This sequence encodes CASWAGEPYEQYF. The rearrangement joins TRBV5-6 to TRBJ2-7; 7 bases fit TRBD2. The CDR3 extends over 13 amino acids. The V and J ends lost 7 bases and 2 bases, in that order; junction bases with no gene match: 6. Germline V CDR1 and CDR2: SGHDT, YYEEEE.

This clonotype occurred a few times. CDR3 sequence reads: CSALRTSGRNEQYF. The CDR3, as DNA: TGCAGTGCTCTCCGGACTAGCGGGAGGAACGAGCAGTACTTC. The J gene is TRBJ2-7, the V gene TRBV20-1; 14 bases line up with TRBD2. The CDR3 loop spans 14 amino acids. The germline V gene has CDR1 DFQATT and CDR2 SNEGSKA (reference sequence). J gave up 5 bases and V 5 bases, and 5 bases lay outside the gene matches.

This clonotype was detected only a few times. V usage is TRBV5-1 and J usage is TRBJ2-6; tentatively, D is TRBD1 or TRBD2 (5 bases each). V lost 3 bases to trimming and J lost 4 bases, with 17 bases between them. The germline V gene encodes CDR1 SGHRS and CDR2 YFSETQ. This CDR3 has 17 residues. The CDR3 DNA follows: TGCGCCAGCAGCTCACCGGGACGGGATGAGGGGGCCAACGTCCTGACTTTC. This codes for CASSSPGRDEGANVLTF.

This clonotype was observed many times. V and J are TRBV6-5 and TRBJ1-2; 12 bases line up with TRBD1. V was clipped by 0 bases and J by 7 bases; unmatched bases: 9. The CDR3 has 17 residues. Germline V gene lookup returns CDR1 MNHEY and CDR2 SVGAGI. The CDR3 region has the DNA TGTGCCAGCAGTTACTCGATGGGGACAGGGGGCGCCTCTGGCTACACCTTC. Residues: CASSYSMGTGGASGYTF.

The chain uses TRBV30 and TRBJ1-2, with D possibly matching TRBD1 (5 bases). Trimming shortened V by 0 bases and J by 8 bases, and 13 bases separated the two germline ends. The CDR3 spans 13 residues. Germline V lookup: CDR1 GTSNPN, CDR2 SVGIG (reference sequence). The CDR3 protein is CAWSVALEGGYTF. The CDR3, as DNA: TGTGCCTGGAGTGTGGCTTTGGAGGGGGGCTACACCTTC. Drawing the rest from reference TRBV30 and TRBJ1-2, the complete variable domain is SQTIHQWPATLVQPVGSPLSLECTVEGTSNPNLYWYRQAAGRGLQLLFYSVGIGQISSEVPQNLSASRPQDRQFILSSKKLLLSDSGFYLCAWSVALEGGYTFGSGTRLTVV.